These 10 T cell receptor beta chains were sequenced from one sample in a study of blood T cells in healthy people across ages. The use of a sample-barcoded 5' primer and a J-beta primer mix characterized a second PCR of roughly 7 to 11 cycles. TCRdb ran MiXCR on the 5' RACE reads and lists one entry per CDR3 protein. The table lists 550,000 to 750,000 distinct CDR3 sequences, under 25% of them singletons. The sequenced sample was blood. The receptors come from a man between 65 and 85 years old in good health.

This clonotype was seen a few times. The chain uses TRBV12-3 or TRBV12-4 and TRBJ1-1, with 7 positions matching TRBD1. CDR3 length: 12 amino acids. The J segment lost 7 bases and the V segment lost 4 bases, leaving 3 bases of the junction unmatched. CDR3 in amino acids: CASSSNRGEAFF. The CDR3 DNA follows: TGTGCCAGCAGTTCTAACAGGGGTGAAGCTTTCTTT.

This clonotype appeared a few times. The CDR3, as DNA: TGTGCCAGCAGCCCTTGGACAGGGGGAAACACCATATATTTT. It is translated as CASSPWTGGNTIYF. V usage is TRBV12-3 or TRBV12-4 and J usage is TRBJ1-3; 8 positions match TRBD1. The CDR3 extends over 14 amino acids. V lost 6 bases, J lost 4 bases, and 5 bases stayed unmatched.

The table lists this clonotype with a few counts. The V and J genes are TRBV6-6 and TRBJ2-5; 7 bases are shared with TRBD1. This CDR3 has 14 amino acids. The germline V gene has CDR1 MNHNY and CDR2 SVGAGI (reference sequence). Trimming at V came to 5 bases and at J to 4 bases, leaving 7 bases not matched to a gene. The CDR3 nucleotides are TGTGCCAGCAGTCCACAAGGGGGCCGAGAGACCCAGTACTTC. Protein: CASSPQGGRETQYF.

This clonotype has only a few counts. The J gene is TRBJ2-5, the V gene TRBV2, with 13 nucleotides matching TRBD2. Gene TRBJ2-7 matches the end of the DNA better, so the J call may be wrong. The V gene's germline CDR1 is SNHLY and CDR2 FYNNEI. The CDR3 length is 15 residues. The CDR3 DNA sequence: TGTGCCAGCAGAGTGACTAGCGGGGGGACCTACGAGCAGTACTTC. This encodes CASRVTSGGTYEQYF.

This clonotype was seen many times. For the CDR3, the DNA is TGCGCCAGCAGCCAAGATCGCTCTAGTCGACAAGAGACCCAGTACTTC. Its protein product is CASSQDRSSRQETQYF. The chain links TRBV4-3 to TRBJ2-5; D is unresolved. CDR3 length equals 16 residues. Germline V gene lookup returns CDR1 LGHNA and CDR2 YSLEER. The germline V and J ends were trimmed by 0 bases and 2 bases, with 13 bases remaining between them.

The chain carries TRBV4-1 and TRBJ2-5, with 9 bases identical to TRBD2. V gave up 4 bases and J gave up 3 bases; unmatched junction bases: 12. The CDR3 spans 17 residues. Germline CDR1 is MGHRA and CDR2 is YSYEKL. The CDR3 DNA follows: TGCGCCAGCAGCCGAGGATCACTAGCGGGTGCTGAAGAGACCCAGTACTTC. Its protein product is CASSRGSLAGAEETQYF.

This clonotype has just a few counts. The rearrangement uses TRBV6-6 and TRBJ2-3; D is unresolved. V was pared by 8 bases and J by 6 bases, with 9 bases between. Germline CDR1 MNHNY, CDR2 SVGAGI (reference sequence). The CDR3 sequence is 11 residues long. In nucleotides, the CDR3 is TGTGCCAGCCATAACTGGGATACGCAGTATTTT. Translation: CASHNWDTQYF.

The CDR3 protein is CASSQEQAEETQYF. The DNA for the CDR3 is TGCGCCAGCAGCCAAGAACAGGCGGAAGAGACCCAGTACTTC. V and J are TRBV4-3 and TRBJ2-5, with D perhaps matching TRBD1 (5 bases). Germline V gene data show CDR1 as LGHNA and CDR2 as YSLEER. V was clipped by 0 bases and J by 3 bases, with 8 bases between them. This CDR3 is 14 amino acids long.

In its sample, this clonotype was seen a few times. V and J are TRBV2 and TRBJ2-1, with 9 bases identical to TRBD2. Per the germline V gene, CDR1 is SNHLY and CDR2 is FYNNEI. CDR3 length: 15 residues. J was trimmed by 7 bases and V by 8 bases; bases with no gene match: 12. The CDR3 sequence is CASDVASGIGNEQFF. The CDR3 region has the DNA TGTGCCAGCGATGTCGCTAGCGGGATAGGTAATGAGCAGTTCTTC.

CDR3 protein: CASSQDREITDTQYF. The CDR3 DNA sequence: TGCGCCAGCAGCCAGGACAGGGAGATCACAGATACGCAGTATTTT. The rearrangement links TRBV4-3 to TRBJ2-3; 8 nucleotides line up with TRBD1. Losses at the gene ends were 3 bases for V and 2 bases for J; bases not matched to a gene: 4. The CDR3 is 15 residues long. Germline loops: CDR1 LGHNA, CDR2 YSLEER.